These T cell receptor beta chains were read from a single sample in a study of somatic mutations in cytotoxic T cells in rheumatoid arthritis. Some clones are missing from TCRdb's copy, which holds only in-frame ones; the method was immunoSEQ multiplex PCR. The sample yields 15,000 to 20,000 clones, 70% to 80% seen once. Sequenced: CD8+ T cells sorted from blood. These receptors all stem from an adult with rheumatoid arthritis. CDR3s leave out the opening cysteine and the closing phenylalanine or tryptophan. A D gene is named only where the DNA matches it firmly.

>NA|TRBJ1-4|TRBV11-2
ASSLVGGKNEKLF
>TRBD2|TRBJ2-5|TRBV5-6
ASSSETSGVETQY
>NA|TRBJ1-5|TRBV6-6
ASGSAGDSNQPQH
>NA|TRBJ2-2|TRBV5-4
ASSLFGGLTGELF
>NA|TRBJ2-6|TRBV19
ASRGGGPGANVLT
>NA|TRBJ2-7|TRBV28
ASSLVTGSYEQY
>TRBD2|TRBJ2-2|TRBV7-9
ASSQTPRGDNTGELF
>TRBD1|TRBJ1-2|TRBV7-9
ASSSVDRVKNYGYT
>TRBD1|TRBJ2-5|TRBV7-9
ASSLVGTGGRETQY
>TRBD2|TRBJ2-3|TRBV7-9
ASSPTSGGKDTQY
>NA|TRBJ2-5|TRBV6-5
ASSYYTGKRETQY
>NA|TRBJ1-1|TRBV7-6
ASSLPQGRMTEAF
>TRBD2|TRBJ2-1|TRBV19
ASANSGRDTNEQF
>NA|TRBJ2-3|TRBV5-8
ASSERGPDTQY
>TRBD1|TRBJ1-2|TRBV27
ASSLAGTGADGYT
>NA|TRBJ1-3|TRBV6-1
ASSEAEDSGNTIY
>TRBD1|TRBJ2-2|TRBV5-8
ASSVGQGEGSGELF
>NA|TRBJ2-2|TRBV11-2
ASSADGFGTGELF
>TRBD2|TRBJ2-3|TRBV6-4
ASSPLAGGTDTQY
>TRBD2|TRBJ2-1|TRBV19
ASSTSGLADEQF
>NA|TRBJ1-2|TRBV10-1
ASSESGGYGYT
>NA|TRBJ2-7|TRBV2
ASGDAEPYEQY
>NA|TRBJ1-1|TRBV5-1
ASSSSGLTEAF
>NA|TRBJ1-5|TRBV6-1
ASSESSGGNQPQH
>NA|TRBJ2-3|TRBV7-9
ASSLGYGDNTDTQY
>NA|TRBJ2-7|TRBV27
ASSPGVGGYEQY
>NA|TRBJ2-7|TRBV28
ASSPGRGASYEQY
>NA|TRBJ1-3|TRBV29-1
SVAPGSSGNTIY
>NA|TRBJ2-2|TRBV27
ASSLSAPAGPGELF
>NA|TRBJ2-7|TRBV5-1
ASSLRWGYEQY
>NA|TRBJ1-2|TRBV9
ASSVDWGGQFPNYGYT
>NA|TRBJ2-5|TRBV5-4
ASTKRGQHQETQY
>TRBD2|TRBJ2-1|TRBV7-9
ASSSSGLGNEQF
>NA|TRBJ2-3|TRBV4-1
ASSQEGSGTDTQY
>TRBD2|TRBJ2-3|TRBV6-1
ASSDGGGAADTQY
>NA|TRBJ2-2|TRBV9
ASSFLATGSDTGELF
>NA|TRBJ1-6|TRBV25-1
ASSEFGQNSPLH
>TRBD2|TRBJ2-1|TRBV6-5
ASNKRGGDEQF
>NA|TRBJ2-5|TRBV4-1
ATSPGVGAPGKETQY
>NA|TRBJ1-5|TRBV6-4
ASSATGSSNQPQH
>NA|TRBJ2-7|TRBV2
ASRTGVPYEQY
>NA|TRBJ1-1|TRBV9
ASSVQGEGYTEAF
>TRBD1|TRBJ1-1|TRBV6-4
ASSPSGTGEGWTEAF
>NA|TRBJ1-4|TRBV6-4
ASSATGEKLF
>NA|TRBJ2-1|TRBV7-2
ASSLVFLPGRSLYNEQF
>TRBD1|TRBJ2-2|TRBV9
ASSNPGTGNTGELF